The T cell receptor beta chain described here comes from a study of T cell repertoires in cytomegalovirus infection. One entry per CDR3 protein results from TCRdb running MiXCR on the reads. Among tens of thousands of distinct CDR3 sequences, about 45% were seen once, and the ten largest hold more than 80%. A remark on this clonotype: Its antigen is undetermined.

The CDR3 consists of 16 residues. V dropped 7 bases and J dropped 5; count of bases not matched to a gene: 13. The V gene's germline CDR1 is MDHEN and CDR2 SYDVKM. This rearrangement joins TRBV28 to TRBJ2-5, with 10 positions matching TRBD2. The receptor's source is a human donor in good health (CMV status not recorded). Some clones in this sample may be carry-over from other donors' samples. The source was CD8+ T cells from cultured PBMCs, collected from culture after CMV antigen stimulation. The CDR3 DNA is TGTGCCAGCACCCAACCCCCTAGCGGGAGTCGGGAGACCCAGTACTTC. It yields the protein CASTQPPSGSRETQYF. The complete variable domain, with remaining parts taken from reference TRBV28 and TRBJ2-5, reads DVKVTQSSRYLVKRTGEKVFLECVQDMDHENMFWYRQDPGLGLRLIYFSYDVKMKEKGDIPEGYSVSREKKERFSLILESASTNQTSMYLCASTQPPSGSRETQYFGPGTRLLVL.